This T cell receptor (beta chain) was sequenced during a study of T cell responses to AZD1222 COVID-19 vaccine. Study-wide points: Close to half of all spike-specific TCRs reportedly target regions of the variants that are unmutated. CD4 TCRs associated with vaccination spanned spike, dominating at 160-218 and 743-854. White British ancestry dominated among donors, who included more females, and clonal diversity was possibly underestimated.

Worth noting for this clone: Antigen: not known.

With 3 bases clipped from V and 8 bases from J, the junction kept 5 bases outside the gene matches. CDR1 LNHNV and CDR2 YYDKDF come from the germline V gene (reference sequence). CDR3 length: 16 amino acids. The repertoire was sequenced with immunoSEQ multiplex PCR; TCRdb's copy has only in-frame clones and lacks some. Here the sample spans 120,000 to 150,000 clones, about nine tenths being singletons. The rearrangement uses TRBV15 and TRBJ2-1; TRBD2 agrees at 15 bases. The sample was peripheral blood, taken on day 0 of AZD1222 vaccination. The source is an adult in good health. Here the CDR3 DNA reads TGTGCCACCAGCAGGAGGACTAGCGGGAGGGTAGATGAGCAGTTCTTC. The encoded protein is CATSRRTSGRVDEQFF.